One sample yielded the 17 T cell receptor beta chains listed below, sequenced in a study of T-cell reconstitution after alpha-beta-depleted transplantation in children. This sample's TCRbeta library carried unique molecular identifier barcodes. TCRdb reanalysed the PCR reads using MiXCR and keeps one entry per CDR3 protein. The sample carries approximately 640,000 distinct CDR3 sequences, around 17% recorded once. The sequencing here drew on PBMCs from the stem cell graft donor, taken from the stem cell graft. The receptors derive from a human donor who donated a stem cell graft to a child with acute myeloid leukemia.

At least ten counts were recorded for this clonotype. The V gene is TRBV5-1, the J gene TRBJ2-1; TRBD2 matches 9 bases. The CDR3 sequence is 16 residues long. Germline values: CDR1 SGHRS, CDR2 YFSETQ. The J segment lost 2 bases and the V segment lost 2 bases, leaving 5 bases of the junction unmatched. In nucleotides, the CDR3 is TGCGCCAGCAGCTTAGAGGCTAGCGGGGCCTACAATGAGCAGTTCTTC. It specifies CASSLEASGAYNEQFF.

The CDR3 here is CASGRTDEQFF. CDR3 nucleotides: TGTGCCAGCGGACGTACGGATGAGCAGTTCTTC. V gene TRBV6-2 or TRBV6-3 combines with J gene TRBJ2-1; D gene unclear. This CDR3 contains 11 residues. Germline-derived CDR1 and CDR2 are MNHEY and SVGEGT. V was clipped by 8 bases and J by 8 bases, with 10 bases between them.

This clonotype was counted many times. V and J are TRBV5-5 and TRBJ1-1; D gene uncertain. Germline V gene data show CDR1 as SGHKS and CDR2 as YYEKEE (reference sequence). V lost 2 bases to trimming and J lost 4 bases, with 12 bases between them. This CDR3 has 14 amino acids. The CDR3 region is CASSFQERVTEAFF. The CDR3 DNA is TGTGCCAGCAGCTTTCAGGAGCGGGTCACTGAAGCTTTCTTT. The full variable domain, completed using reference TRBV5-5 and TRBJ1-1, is DAGVTQSPTHLIKTRGQQVTLRCSPISGHKSVSWYQQVLGQGPQFIFQYYEKEERGRGNFPDRFSARQFPNYSSELNVNALLLGDSALYLCASSFQERVTEAFFGQGTRLTVV.

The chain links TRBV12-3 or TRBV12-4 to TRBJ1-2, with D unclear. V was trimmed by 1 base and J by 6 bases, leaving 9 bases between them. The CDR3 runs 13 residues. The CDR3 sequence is CASSLGKSNGYTF. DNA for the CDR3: TGTGCCAGCAGTTTAGGAAAGTCGAATGGCTACACCTTC.

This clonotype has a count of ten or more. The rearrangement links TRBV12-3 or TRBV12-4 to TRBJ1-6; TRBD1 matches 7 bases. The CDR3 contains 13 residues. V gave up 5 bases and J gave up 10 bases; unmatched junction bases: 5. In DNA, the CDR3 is TGTGCCAGCAGTACAGGGGTAACATCACCCCTCCACTTT. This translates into CASSTGVTSPLHF.

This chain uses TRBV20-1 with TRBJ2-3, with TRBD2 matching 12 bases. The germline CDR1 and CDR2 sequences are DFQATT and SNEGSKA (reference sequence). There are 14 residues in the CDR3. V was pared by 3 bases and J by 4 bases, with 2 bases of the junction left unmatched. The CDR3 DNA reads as TGCAGTGCTAGGGGACTAGCGGGCTCAGATACGCAGTATTTT. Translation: CSARGLAGSDTQYF.

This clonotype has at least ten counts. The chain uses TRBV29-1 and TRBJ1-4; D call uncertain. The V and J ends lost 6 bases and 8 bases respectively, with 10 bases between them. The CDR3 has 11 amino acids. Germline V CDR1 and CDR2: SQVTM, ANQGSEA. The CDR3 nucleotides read TGCAGCGTAGGAAGGGAAGAAAAACTGTTTTTT. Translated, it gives CSVGREEKLFF.

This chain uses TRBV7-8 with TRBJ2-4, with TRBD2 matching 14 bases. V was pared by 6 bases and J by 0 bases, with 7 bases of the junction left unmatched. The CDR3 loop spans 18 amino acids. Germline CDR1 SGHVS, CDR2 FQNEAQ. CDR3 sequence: CASSSGLAGGLAKNIQYF. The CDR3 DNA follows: TGTGCCAGCAGTTCCGGACTAGCGGGGGGTCTAGCCAAAAACATTCAGTACTTC.

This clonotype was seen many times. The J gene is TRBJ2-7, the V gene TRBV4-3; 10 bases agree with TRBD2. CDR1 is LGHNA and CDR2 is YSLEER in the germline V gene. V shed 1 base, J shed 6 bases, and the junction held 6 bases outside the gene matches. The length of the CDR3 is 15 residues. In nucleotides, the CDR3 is TGCGCCAGCAGCCAAGGCCGACTAGCGGGTCGCGAGCAGTACTTC. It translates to CASSQGRLAGREQYF.

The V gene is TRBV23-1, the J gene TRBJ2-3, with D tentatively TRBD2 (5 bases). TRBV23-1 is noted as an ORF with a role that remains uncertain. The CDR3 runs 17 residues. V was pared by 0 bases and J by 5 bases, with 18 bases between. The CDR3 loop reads CASSQSRVGPQVDTQYF. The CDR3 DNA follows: TGCGCCAGCAGTCAATCGAGGGTAGGGCCTCAAGTAGATACGCAGTATTTT.

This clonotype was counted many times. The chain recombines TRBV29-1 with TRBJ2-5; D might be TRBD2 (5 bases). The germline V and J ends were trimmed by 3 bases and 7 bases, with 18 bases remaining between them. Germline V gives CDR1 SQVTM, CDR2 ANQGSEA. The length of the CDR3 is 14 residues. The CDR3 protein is CSVESPTSRGTQYF. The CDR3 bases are TGCAGCGTTGAGAGTCCGACGTCCCGGGGGACCCAGTACTTC.

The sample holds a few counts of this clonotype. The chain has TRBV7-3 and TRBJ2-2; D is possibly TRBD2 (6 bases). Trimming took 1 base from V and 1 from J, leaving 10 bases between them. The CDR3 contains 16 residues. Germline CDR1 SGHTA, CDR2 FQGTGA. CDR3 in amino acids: CASSLIVRGNTGELFF. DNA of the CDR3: TGTGCCAGCAGCTTAATTGTGCGGGGGAACACCGGGGAGCTGTTTTTT.

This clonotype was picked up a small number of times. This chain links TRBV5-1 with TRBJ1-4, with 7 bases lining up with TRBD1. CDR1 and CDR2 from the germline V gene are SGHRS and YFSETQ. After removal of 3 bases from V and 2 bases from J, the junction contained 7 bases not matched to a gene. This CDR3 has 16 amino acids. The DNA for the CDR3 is TGCGCCAGCAGCTCTTATACAGGGGATACTAATGAAAAACTGTTTTTT. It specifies CASSSYTGDTNEKLFF.

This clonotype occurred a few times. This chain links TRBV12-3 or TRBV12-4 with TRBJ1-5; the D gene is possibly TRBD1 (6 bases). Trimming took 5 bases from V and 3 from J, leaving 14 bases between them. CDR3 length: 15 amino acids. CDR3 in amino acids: CASSLRGLHNQPQHF. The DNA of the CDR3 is TGTGCCAGCAGTCTCAGGGGCCTACACAATCAGCCCCAGCATTTT.

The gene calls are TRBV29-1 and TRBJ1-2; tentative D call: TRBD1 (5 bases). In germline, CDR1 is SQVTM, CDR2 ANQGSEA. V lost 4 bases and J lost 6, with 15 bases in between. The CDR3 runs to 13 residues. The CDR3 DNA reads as TGCAGCGTTGTGCGCCAGGGAAGACATGGCTACACCTTC. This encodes CSVVRQGRHGYTF.

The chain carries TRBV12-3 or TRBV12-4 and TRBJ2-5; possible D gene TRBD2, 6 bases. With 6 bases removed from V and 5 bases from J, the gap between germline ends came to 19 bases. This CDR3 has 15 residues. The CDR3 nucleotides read TGTGCCAGCAGGGGTGACAGCGGGCTGGGGGAGACCCAGTACTTC. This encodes CASRGDSGLGETQYF.

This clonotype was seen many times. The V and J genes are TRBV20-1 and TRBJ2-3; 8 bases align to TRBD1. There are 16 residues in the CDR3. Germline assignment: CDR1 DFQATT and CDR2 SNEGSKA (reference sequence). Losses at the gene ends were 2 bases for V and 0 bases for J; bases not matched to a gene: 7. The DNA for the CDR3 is TGCAGTGCTAGACAGGGGGCCAGTACTAGCACAGATACGCAGTATTTT. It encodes CSARQGASTSTDTQYF.